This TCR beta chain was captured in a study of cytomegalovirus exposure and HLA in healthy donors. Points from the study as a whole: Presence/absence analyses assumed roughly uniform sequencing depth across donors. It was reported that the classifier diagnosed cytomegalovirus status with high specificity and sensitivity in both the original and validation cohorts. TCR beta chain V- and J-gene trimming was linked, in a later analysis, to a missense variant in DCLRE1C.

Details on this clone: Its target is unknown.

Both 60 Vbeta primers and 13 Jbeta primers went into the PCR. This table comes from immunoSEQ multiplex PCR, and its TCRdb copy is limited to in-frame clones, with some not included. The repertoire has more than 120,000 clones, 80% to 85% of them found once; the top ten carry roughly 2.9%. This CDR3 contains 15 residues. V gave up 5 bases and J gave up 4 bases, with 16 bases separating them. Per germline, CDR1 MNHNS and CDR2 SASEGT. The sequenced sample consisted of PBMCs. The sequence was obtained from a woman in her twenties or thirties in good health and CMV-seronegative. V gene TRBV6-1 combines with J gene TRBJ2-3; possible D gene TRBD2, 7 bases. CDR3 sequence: CASSNMGGRADTQYF. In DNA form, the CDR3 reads TGTGCCAGCAGTAACATGGGGGGGCGGGCAGATACGCAGTATTTT.